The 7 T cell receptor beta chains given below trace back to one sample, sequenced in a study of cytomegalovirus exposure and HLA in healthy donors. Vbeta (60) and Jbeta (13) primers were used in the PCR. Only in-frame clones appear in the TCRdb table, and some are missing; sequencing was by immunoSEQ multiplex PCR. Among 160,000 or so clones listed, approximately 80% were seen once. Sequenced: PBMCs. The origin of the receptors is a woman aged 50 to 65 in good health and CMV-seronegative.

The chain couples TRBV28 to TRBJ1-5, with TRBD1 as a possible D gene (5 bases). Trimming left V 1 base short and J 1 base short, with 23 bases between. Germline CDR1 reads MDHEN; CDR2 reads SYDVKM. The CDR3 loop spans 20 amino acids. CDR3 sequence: CASSLLWLWGRERSNQPQHF. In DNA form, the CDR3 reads TGTGCCAGCAGTTTATTATGGTTATGGGGCAGAGAAAGAAGCAATCAGCCCCAGCATTTT.

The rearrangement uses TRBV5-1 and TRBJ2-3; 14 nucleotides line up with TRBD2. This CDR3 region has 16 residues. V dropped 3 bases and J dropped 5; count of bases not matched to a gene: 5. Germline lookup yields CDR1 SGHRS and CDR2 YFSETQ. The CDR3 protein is CASSWGLAGVGDTQYF. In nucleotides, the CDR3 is TGCGCCAGCAGCTGGGGACTAGCGGGGGTTGGAGATACGCAGTATTTT.

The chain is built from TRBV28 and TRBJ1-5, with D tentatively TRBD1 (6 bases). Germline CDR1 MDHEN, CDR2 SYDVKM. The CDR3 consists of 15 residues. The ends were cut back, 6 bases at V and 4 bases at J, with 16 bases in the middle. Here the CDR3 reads CASRRGAFRNQPQHF. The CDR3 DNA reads TGTGCCAGCAGGCGGGGGGCGTTCAGGAATCAGCCCCAGCATTTT.

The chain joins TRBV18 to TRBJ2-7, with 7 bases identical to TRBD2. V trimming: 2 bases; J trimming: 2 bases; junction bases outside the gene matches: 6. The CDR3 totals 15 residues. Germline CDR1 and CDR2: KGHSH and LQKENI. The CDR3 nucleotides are TGTGCCAGCTCACCAAAGCTAGCGGCTACCTACGAGCAGTACTTC. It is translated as CASSPKLAATYEQYF.

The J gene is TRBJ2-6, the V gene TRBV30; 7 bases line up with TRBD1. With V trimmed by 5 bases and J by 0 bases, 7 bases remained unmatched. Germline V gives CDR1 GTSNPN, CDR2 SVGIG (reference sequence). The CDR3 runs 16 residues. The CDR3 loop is CAWSGQLFSGANVLTF. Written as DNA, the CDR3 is TGTGCCTGGTCGGGACAGTTGTTCTCTGGGGCCAACGTCCTGACTTTC.

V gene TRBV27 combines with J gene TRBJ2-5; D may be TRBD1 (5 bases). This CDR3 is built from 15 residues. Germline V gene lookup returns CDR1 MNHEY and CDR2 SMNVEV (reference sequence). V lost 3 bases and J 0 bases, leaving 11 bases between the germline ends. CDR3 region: CASSFQGRDQETQYF. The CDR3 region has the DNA TGTGCCAGCAGTTTCCAGGGAAGGGACCAAGAGACCCAGTACTTC.

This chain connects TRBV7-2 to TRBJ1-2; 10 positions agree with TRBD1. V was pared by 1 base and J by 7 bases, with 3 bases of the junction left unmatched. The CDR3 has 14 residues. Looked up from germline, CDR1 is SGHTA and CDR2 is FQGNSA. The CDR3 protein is CASSLETGGGGYTF. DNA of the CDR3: TGTGCCAGCAGCTTAGAGACAGGGGGCGGTGGCTACACCTTC.